Below, 22 T cell receptor beta chains from the same sample are listed, as sequenced in a study of tumor-infiltrating lymphocytes in primary liver carcinoma. The investigators made TCR beta cDNA from 500 ng total RNA, using a constant-region primer. Amplification in three nested multiplex PCR rounds with slightly modified ARM-PCR gave rise to TCR beta libraries. Primers for the first two PCR rounds were TRBV1-TRBV30 forward primers and a C-beta reverse primer (approximately 10 cycles per round). TCRdb passed the multiplex PCR reads through MiXCR, listing each CDR3 protein once. The profile covers about 330,000 distinct CDR3 sequences, with almost 65% appearing a single time and about 6% taken by the ten largest. Unsorted whole blood yielded the blood RNA, and germline DNA was also extracted. The sample consisted of peripheral blood. Every receptor here comes from a man aged 35 to 55 with primary liver carcinoma and hepatitis B virus infection.

The rearrangement joins TRBV5-1 to TRBJ2-7; 9 bases match TRBD2. V was clipped by 1 base and J by 3 bases; unmatched bases: 17. Germline CDR1 is SGHRS and CDR2 is YFSETQ. The CDR3 is 19 amino acids. CDR3 bases: TGCGCCAGCAGCTTGTCGACTAGCGGCGACAATTGGTTGTTCTACGAGCAGTACTTC. Translation: CASSLSTSGDNWLFYEQYF.

This clonotype was seen only a few times. The chain links TRBV5-4 to TRBJ2-2, with 7 bases that match TRBD1. With 6 bases clipped from V and 5 bases from J, the junction kept 7 bases outside the gene matches. This CDR3 is built from 14 residues. CDR1 is SGHNT, CDR2 YYREEE, per germline (reference sequence). DNA of the CDR3: TGTGCCAGCACGATGACAGGGCGGACCGGGGAGCTGTTTTTT. It is translated as CASTMTGRTGELFF.

As to this clonotype: This may be a read error, as it is one base from a much larger clone. The chain is built from TRBV6-1 and TRBJ2-1; unclear D gene. There are 17 residues in the CDR3. Germline lookup yields CDR1 MNHNS and CDR2 SASEGT. Trimming removed 3 bases from V and 6 bases from J, with 21 bases in between. CDR3 in amino acids: CASSETRVSWGTNEQFF. In nucleotides, the CDR3 is TGTGCCAGCAGTGAGACGAGAGTTTCGTGGGGTACCAATGAGCAGTTCTTC.

As for this clonotype: This could be a read error, since a much larger clone is one nucleotide away. This chain's CDR3 is CASSQDTPTPGTGYYEQYF. CDR3 DNA: TGCGCCAGCAGCCAAGATACGCCCACTCCCGGGACAGGCTACTACGAGCAGTACTTC. The chain carries TRBV4-3 and TRBJ2-7; 8 nucleotides match TRBD1. Germline assignment: CDR1 LGHNA and CDR2 YSLEER. V was clipped by 0 bases and J by 3 bases; unmatched bases: 16. The CDR3 runs 19 residues.

The chain has TRBV9 and TRBJ1-1; D unresolved. Germline CDR1 reads SGDLS; CDR2 reads YYNGEE. This CDR3 spans 12 amino acids. The V end was cut by 0 bases, the J end by 7 bases, with 7 bases between. CDR3 coding DNA: TGTGCCAGCAGCGTAGCTACCGGTGAAGCTTTCTTT. As protein: CASSVATGEAFF.

V is TRBV5-1 and J is TRBJ2-7; TRBD1 is a possible D gene (6 bases). Trimming removed 1 base at V and 5 bases at J, with 10 bases between. The CDR3 length is 13 residues. Germline V gene lookup returns CDR1 SGHRS and CDR2 YFSETQ. The CDR3 region is CASSLTGSDEQYF. The DNA of the CDR3 is TGCGCCAGCAGCTTGACAGGGTCCGACGAGCAGTACTTC.

As to this clonotype: The junction departs from the called germline gene at one end, perhaps through a read error. The chain links TRBV11-1 to TRBJ2-3; D is perhaps TRBD1 or TRBD2 (5 bases each). Germline V CDR1 and CDR2: SGHAT, FQDESV (reference sequence). The CDR3 consists of 19 residues. CDR3 in DNA: TGTGCCAGCAGCTCTGGGGGAAGATCTGTTGGAGCCCGCACAGATACGCATTATTTT. Protein: CASSSGGRSVGARTDTHYF.

The chain carries TRBV5-6 and TRBJ2-5; TRBD2 matches 12 bases. The V gene's germline CDR1 is SGHDT and CDR2 YYEEEE. The CDR3 covers 17 residues. V lost 0 bases and J lost 1; bases outside the gene matches: 4. The CDR3: CASSLGTSGTFQETQYF. The CDR3 nucleotides are TGTGCCAGCAGCTTGGGGACTAGCGGGACTTTCCAAGAGACCCAGTACTTC. The complete variable domain, with remaining parts taken from reference TRBV5-6 and TRBJ2-5, reads DAGVTQSPTHLIKTRGQQVTLRCSPKSGHDTVSWYQQALGQGPQFIFQYYEEEERQRGNFPDRFSGHQFPNYSSELNVNALLLGDSALYLCASSLGTSGTFQETQYFGPGTRLLVL.

The rearrangement uses TRBV6-2 or TRBV6-3 and TRBJ2-7; TRBD2 matches 10 bases. Germline CDR1 is MNHEY and CDR2 is SVGEGT. The CDR3 runs 14 residues. With 8 bases clipped from V and 3 bases from J, the junction kept 7 bases outside the gene matches. The CDR3 nucleotides are TGTGCCAGCGGAAGGACTAGCGGAAACTACGAGCAGTACTTC. This translates into CASGRTSGNYEQYF.

This sequence joins TRBV5-6 and TRBJ2-1; D may be TRBD1 or TRBD2 (6 bases each). The J call is in doubt because the DNA end fits TRBJ2-7 better. Germline CDR1 SGHDT, CDR2 YYEEEE. CDR3 length: 15 residues. In nucleotides, the CDR3 is TGTGCCAGCAGTTTCCGGGGGCGCTCCTACAATGAGCAGTACTTC. This gives the protein CASSFRGRSYNEQYF.

This clonotype came up a few times. J is TRBJ1-4 and V is TRBV12-3 or TRBV12-4; D is undetermined. CDR3 length: 15 residues. The ends were cut back, 6 bases at V and 0 bases at J, with 11 bases in the middle. CDR3: CASSQLGATNEKLFF. The CDR3 DNA reads as TGTGCCAGCAGCCAACTCGGGGCAACTAATGAAAAACTGTTTTTT.

With respect to this clonotype: Being one base from a much bigger clone, this may be a read error. This chain connects TRBV6-2 or TRBV6-3 to TRBJ2-1, with D unclear. Germline assignment: CDR1 MNHEY and CDR2 SVGEGT. The CDR3 consists of 16 residues. The CDR3 DNA reads TGTGCCAACAGTGATATTGCGACTTTCGTCTTCAATGAGCAGTTCTTC. Translating it yields CANSDIATFVFNEQFF.

This clonotype was seen at least ten times. The chain employs TRBV29-1 and TRBJ2-5; 11 nucleotides line up with TRBD2. The CDR3 runs to 16 residues. V lost 6 bases to trimming and J lost 4 bases; unmatched junction nucleotides: 13. Germline V gives CDR1 SQVTM, CDR2 ANQGSEA. CDR3 protein: CSVERGLAGGGETQYF. CDR3 DNA: TGCAGCGTGGAAAGAGGGCTAGCGGGAGGTGGAGAGACCCAGTACTTC.

This clonotype was recorded once. The chain links TRBV20-1 to TRBJ2-1; weak D call: TRBD2 (6 bases). Trimming cost V 5 bases and J 9 bases, with 17 bases left between them. Germline CDR1 and CDR2: DFQATT and SNEGSKA (reference sequence). CDR3 length: 13 amino acids. CDR3 coding DNA: TGCAGTGCTGCTAGATCGGGAGTTGGTGAGCAGTTCTTC. Translation: CSAARSGVGEQFF.

To note about this clonotype: It may be a read error: a sequence one base away is much more abundant. The chain uses TRBV6-1 and TRBJ2-4; D may be TRBD2 (6 bases). The V end was cut by 3 bases, the J end by 0 bases, with 18 bases between. The CDR3 runs 18 residues. Germline lookup yields CDR1 MNHNS and CDR2 SASEGT. CDR3 nucleotide sequence: TGTGCCAGCAGTGAGGTAGCTAACGGGAGCCTAGCCAAAAACATTCAGTACTTC. It is translated as CASSEVANGSLAKNIQYF.

A single count supports this clonotype. Since a much larger clone is just one base distant, this may be a read error. CDR3 DNA sequence: TGTGCCAGCAGTTCAGGACACAGGTACACCGGGGAGCTGTTTTTT. Its protein is CASSSGHRYTGELFF. The chain recombines TRBV12-3 or TRBV12-4 with TRBJ2-2; a possible D gene is TRBD1 (5 bases). This CDR3 spans 15 amino acids. With 4 bases removed from V and 3 bases from J, the gap between germline ends came to 12 bases.

A word on this clonotype: Relative to the germline gene, one junction end is altered; a read error may explain this. V is TRBV6-5 and J is TRBJ2-5; no clear D. This CDR3 comprises 16 residues. Germline V gene data show CDR1 as MNHEY and CDR2 as SVGAGI. CDR3: CASSPYRTGNQETRYF. CDR3 coding DNA: TGTGCCAGCAGTCCCTATCGGACGGGTAACCAAGAGACCCGGTACTTC.

The chain joins TRBV29-1 to TRBJ1-1; D not resolved. CDR1 is SQVTM and CDR2 is ANQGSEA in the germline V gene. The CDR3 consists of 14 residues. The CDR3: CKVVWIVKNTEAFF. CDR3 nucleotides: TGCAAAGTTGTTTGGATTGTGAAGAACACTGAAGCTTTCTTT.

This CDR3 reads CTISVGDYTSYEQYF. CDR3 DNA sequence: TGTACCATCAGTGTCGGGGACTACACCTCCTACGAGCAGTACTTC. The genes are TRBV6-2 or TRBV6-3 and TRBJ2-7; 7 bases are a match to TRBD2. This CDR3 is built from 15 residues. Germline V CDR1 and CDR2: MNHEY, SVGEGT.

The chain is built from TRBV10-2 and TRBJ2-5; TRBD2 matches 13 bases. Trimming cost V 4 bases and J 5 bases; bases outside gene matches: 16. The CDR3 contains 19 residues. Germline V gives CDR1 WSHSY, CDR2 SAAADI. Here the CDR3 reads CASSVSTGWTSGRRETQYF. The CDR3, as DNA: TGCGCCAGCAGTGTGTCGACGGGATGGACTAGCGGGAGAAGGGAGACCCAGTACTTC.

The chain couples TRBV11-2 to TRBJ2-1; a weak D match, TRBD2 (6 bases). The germline V gene encodes CDR1 SGHAT and CDR2 FQNNGV. The CDR3 has 13 residues. This CDR3 is CVSSGDKDSEQFF. The CDR3 DNA is TGTGTCAGTAGCGGTGACAAAGACAGTGAGCAGTTCTTC.

This chain joins TRBV5-6 and TRBJ2-2; D unclear. V lost 1 base and J lost 11, with 12 bases in between. The CDR3 sequence is 13 residues long. In germline, CDR1 is SGHDT, CDR2 YYEEEE. In nucleotides, the CDR3 is TGTGCCAGCAGCTTGATGGTTGCTCAAGAGCTGTTTTTT. Translated: CASSLMVAQELFF.